Included here is one TCR beta chain sequence, with context. These data come from a study of blood T cell repertoires in COVID-19. About the research overall: T cells, B-cell-depleted T cells, or PBMCs supplied cDNA or gDNA.

J was trimmed by 2 bases and V by 6 bases; bases with no gene match: 5. CDR1 is MNHEY and CDR2 is SVGAGI in the germline V gene. The length of the CDR3 is 15 residues. Clones were read by immunoSEQ multiplex PCR, and TCRdb kept only the in-frame ones, dropping some. Of tens of thousands of clones in the sample, about four fifths were seen once. The J gene is TRBJ1-5, the V gene TRBV6-5; 9 bases are a match to TRBD1. This TCR was sampled from an older man with acute or convalescent COVID-19. The sample taken for sequencing was peripheral blood. The CDR3 reads CASRGQGSGNQPQHF. The DNA of the CDR3 is TGTGCCAGCAGGGGACAGGGTAGCGGCAATCAGCCCCAGCATTTT.